Below are 14 T cell receptor beta chains sequenced from a single sample in a study of graft-versus-host responses after intestinal transplantation (dated by TCRdb to about 2021). The antigens of these receptors remain unknown. The library was obtained by the immunoSEQ multiplex PCR assay. TCRdb stores this immuneACCESS table with in-frame sequences only. Part of the clones is absent; in the studies checked, under half of the shortfall reflects unresolved V genes, and no reason is known for the rest. For this sample there are 75,000 to 95,000 clones; about 92% appear just once. The ten top clones hold 1.5% to 2% of the sample. What the time point label conveys for this sample: cells obtained before transplantation from donor or recipient. The starting material was unstimulated CD8+ T cells sorted from spleen or lymph node cells, obtained before intestinal transplant. The receptors come from a human donor who received an intestinal transplant.

V gene TRBV13 combines with J gene TRBJ2-7; 8 nucleotides match TRBD1. With V trimmed by 4 bases and J by 4 bases, 6 bases remained unmatched. The germline CDR1 and CDR2 sequences are PRHDT and FYEKMQ (reference sequence). The CDR3 extends over 14 amino acids. The DNA of the CDR3 is TGTGCCAGCAGCTCACAGGGGGTGATGTACGAGCAGTACTTC. It yields the protein CASSSQGVMYEQYF.

The CDR3 is CASSGTEGADTQYF. DNA for the CDR3: TGTGCCAGCAGCGGGACCGAGGGGGCAGATACGCAGTATTTT. The V call is TRBV28, the J call TRBJ2-3; weak D call: TRBD1 (6 bases). Trimming took 6 bases from V and 4 from J, leaving 14 bases between them. The CDR3 is made up of 14 amino acids. The V gene's germline CDR1 is MDHEN and CDR2 SYDVKM.

The chain links TRBV9 to TRBJ1-1; 9 positions agree with TRBD1. There are 15 residues in the CDR3. The V and J ends lost 2 bases and 5 bases, in that order; junction bases with no gene match: 7. Germline V gives CDR1 SGDLS, CDR2 YYNGEE. CDR3 amino acids: CASSVTGGVETEAFF. CDR3 DNA: TGTGCCAGCAGCGTTACAGGGGGCGTTGAAACTGAAGCTTTCTTT.

The chain joins TRBV5-5 to TRBJ1-1; 10 nucleotides match TRBD1. CDR1 is SGHKS, CDR2 YYEKEE, per germline (reference sequence). The CDR3 totals 15 residues. The V gene end was trimmed by 4 bases and the J gene end by 6 bases; junction bases not matched to a gene: 9. DNA of the CDR3: TGTGCCAGCAGCCCCCGGGACAGGGGACCCCCTGAAGCTTTCTTT. Amino acid sequence: CASSPRDRGPPEAFF.

V is TRBV11-3 and J is TRBJ1-1, with 7 bases matching TRBD1. The germline V gene has CDR1 SGHNT and CDR2 YENEEA. The CDR3 runs to 13 residues. The J segment lost 4 bases and the V segment lost 3 bases, leaving 2 bases of the junction unmatched. Written as DNA, the CDR3 is TGTGCCAGCAGCTTGGGACAGATCACTGAAGCTTTCTTT. Residues: CASSLGQITEAFF.

The chain couples TRBV6-6 to TRBJ1-2; 8 nucleotides align to TRBD1. Germline V CDR1 and CDR2: MNHNY, SVGAGI (reference sequence). There are 16 residues in the CDR3. V dropped 2 bases and J dropped 8; count of bases not matched to a gene: 13. In nucleotides, the CDR3 is TGTGCCAGCAGTTACATCAGGACAGGGATAGGAGGGGGCTACACCTTC. This encodes CASSYIRTGIGGGYTF.

The chain joins TRBV4-3 to TRBJ1-4; TRBD1 matches 8 bases. The CDR3 is 15 amino acids. V lost 3 bases, J lost 4 bases, and 4 bases stayed unmatched. Germline CDR1 reads LGHNA; CDR2 reads YSLEER. In DNA, the CDR3 is TGCGCCAGCAGCCACCTGGACAGGGATAATGAAAAACTGTTTTTT. Protein: CASSHLDRDNEKLFF.

This chain joins TRBV11-2 and TRBJ1-1; D is undetermined. CDR1 is SGHAT, CDR2 FQNNGV, per germline. Trimming pared 0 bases from V and 10 bases from J, leaving 9 bases between. This CDR3 is 12 amino acids long. The CDR3 here is CASSLEKRGAFF. CDR3 in DNA: TGTGCCAGCAGCTTAGAAAAGAGAGGAGCTTTCTTT. Together with reference TRBV11-2 and TRBJ1-1, the CDR3 gives the full variable domain: EAGVAQSPRYKIIEKRQSVAFWCNPISGHATLYWYQQILGQGPKLLIQFQNNGVVDDSQLPKDRFSAERLKGVDSTLKIQPAKLEDSAVYLCASSLEKRGAFFGQGTRLTVV.

The chain has TRBV30 and TRBJ2-1; 9 bases match TRBD2. J gave up 8 bases and V 1 base, and 6 bases lay outside the gene matches. CDR3 length: 14 residues. CDR1 GTSNPN and CDR2 SVGIG come from the germline V gene (reference sequence). The CDR3 loop is CAWSGLAGSDEQFF. Written as DNA, the CDR3 is TGTGCCTGGAGTGGGCTAGCGGGGAGTGATGAGCAGTTCTTC.

The chain joins TRBV27 to TRBJ1-1, with D possibly TRBD1 on 6 matching bases. The CDR3 is 14 residues long. Germline V gives CDR1 MNHEY, CDR2 SMNVEV (reference sequence). V lost 4 bases, J lost 1 base, and 10 bases lay in between. CDR3 in amino acids: CASSYGQTNTEAFF. CDR3 nucleotides: TGTGCCAGCAGTTACGGACAGACGAACACTGAAGCTTTCTTT.

The chain combines TRBV10-3 with TRBJ2-1, with 10 bases fitting TRBD1. The CDR3 spans 18 residues. Unmatched junction bases numbered 8, after V lost 0 bases and J lost 3 bases. Germline V gives CDR1 ENHRY, CDR2 SYGVKD. The CDR3 reads CAISESMTGGEGYNEQFF. CDR3 sequence (DNA): TGTGCCATCAGTGAGTCGATGACAGGGGGCGAGGGCTACAATGAGCAGTTCTTC.

The chain employs TRBV27 and TRBJ2-5; D is ambiguous. The germline V gene has CDR1 MNHEY and CDR2 SMNVEV (reference sequence). The ends were cut back, 5 bases at V and 0 bases at J, with 7 bases in the middle. The CDR3 is 13 amino acids. The CDR3 region has the DNA TGTGCCAGCAGTCCCCTAGACCAAGAGACCCAGTACTTC. This sequence encodes CASSPLDQETQYF.

The V gene is TRBV11-2, the J gene TRBJ2-3; D ambiguous. The V and J ends lost 4 bases and 3 bases respectively, with 14 bases between them. Germline loops: CDR1 SGHAT, CDR2 FQNNGV. The CDR3 sequence is 15 residues long. As DNA, the CDR3 is TGTGCCAGCAGCTCGTATGGGCGCGCTACAGATACGCAGTATTTT. It encodes CASSSYGRATDTQYF.

J is TRBJ2-7 and V is TRBV6-1, with 7 bases identical to TRBD1. The V gene's germline CDR1 is MNHNS and CDR2 SASEGT. V shed 10 bases and J 5 bases; nucleotides not matched to a gene: 11. The CDR3 has 13 residues. The CDR3 sequence: CATSPDRVHEQYF. CDR3 sequence (DNA): TGTGCCACCTCCCCAGACAGGGTACACGAGCAGTACTTC.